The 30 T cell receptor beta chains below come from one sample, sequenced in a study of cytotoxic CD8 clonotypes in ibrutinib-treated CLL (dated by TCRdb to 2020 to 2023). The library was produced with the immunoSEQ multiplex PCR assay. The table was pulled from immuneACCESS by TCRdb, which kept in-frame rearrangements only. Such tables lose some clones; where checked, under half of the loss comes from unresolved V genes, and the rest has no known cause. The sample profile shows about 130,000 clones; 70% to 90% of them were found once. Together, the top ten hold under 2.5% of the sample. The label giving this sample's time point can be read as: approximately 25 months on ibrutinib. Specimen: PBMCs, collected after 24 months of ibrutinib treatment. All receptors derive from a human donor with chronic lymphocytic leukemia.

This clone was detected only a few times. This chain connects TRBV25-1 to TRBJ2-7; TRBD1 matches 8 bases. The V segment lost 2 bases and the J segment 3 bases; nucleotides outside the gene matches: 3. Germline assignment: CDR1 MGHDK and CDR2 SYGVNS. The CDR3 runs to 14 residues. As DNA, the CDR3 is TGTGCCAGCAGTGAAGCGGGACAGGACTACGAGCAGTACTTC. Protein product: CASSEAGQDYEQYF.

The V call is TRBV28, the J call TRBJ1-6; D is ambiguous. The CDR3 sequence is 12 residues long. Germline values: CDR1 MDHEN, CDR2 SYDVKM. V was pared by 2 bases and J by 9 bases, with 5 bases between. As DNA, the CDR3 is TGTGCCAGCAGTTTAAAGCCTTCACCCCTCCACTTT. This translates into CASSLKPSPLHF.

The chain uses TRBV2 and TRBJ2-6; perhaps TRBD1 as D (6 bases). This CDR3 comprises 18 residues. Germline V lookup: CDR1 SNHLY, CDR2 FYNNEI. Deletions cut 6 bases from V and 0 bases from J, with 18 bases between. CDR3 bases: TGTGCCAGCAGGGGCCCGCAGGGGAAGGCCTCTGGGGCCAACGTCCTGACTTTC. Encoded protein: CASRGPQGKASGANVLTF.

The chain links TRBV7-3 to TRBJ1-2; D is perhaps TRBD1 (5 bases). The V and J ends lost 5 bases and 6 bases respectively, with 16 bases between them. CDR1 is SGHTA, CDR2 FQGTGA, per germline. The CDR3 covers 14 residues. The DNA of the CDR3 is TGTGCCAGCAGCCCAGGGCCTTCCGTGGATGGCTACACCTTC. Translated: CASSPGPSVDGYTF.

Only one count was recorded for this clone. V is TRBV11-1 and J is TRBJ2-7; weak D call: TRBD1 (6 bases). Looked up from germline, CDR1 is SGHAT and CDR2 is FQDESV (reference sequence). The CDR3 totals 13 residues. The V end lost 6 bases, the J end lost 2 bases, and 11 bases lay between the germline ends. The CDR3 coding sequence is TGTGCCAGCAGTTGGGACACACCCTACGAGCAGTACTTC. Translation gives CASSWDTPYEQYF.

The genes are TRBV11-1 and TRBJ1-4; D not certain. The CDR3 has 14 amino acids. V was pared by 1 base and J by 3 bases, with 6 bases between. Germline lookup yields CDR1 SGHAT and CDR2 FQDESV (reference sequence). This CDR3 is CASSLGSANEKLFF. The CDR3 DNA follows: TGTGCCAGCAGCTTAGGGTCGGCTAATGAAAAACTGTTTTTT.

This clone was seen more than once but under ten times. This chain links TRBV10-3 with TRBJ2-2, with D maybe TRBD2 (6 bases). V was pared by 7 bases and J by 3 bases, with 12 bases between. Germline V gene sequence: CDR1 ENHRY, CDR2 SYGVKD. This CDR3 is 14 amino acids long. The CDR3 loop is CAIKRGDYTGELFF. The CDR3, as DNA: TGTGCCATCAAGAGAGGGGACTACACCGGGGAGCTGTTTTTT.

This chain connects TRBV28 to TRBJ2-5; D gene uncertain. The CDR3 covers 15 residues. CDR1 MDHEN and CDR2 SYDVKM come from the germline V gene. V was clipped by 2 bases and J by 5 bases, with 15 bases between them. CDR3 protein: CASSLGSTLTETQYF. The DNA for the CDR3 is TGTGCCAGCAGTTTAGGAAGTACCCTAACGGAGACCCAGTACTTC.

V usage is TRBV4-2 and J usage is TRBJ1-2; D gene unclear. The ends were cut back, 8 bases at V and 0 bases at J, with 22 bases in the middle. CDR3 size: 17 residues. CDR1 is LGHNA and CDR2 is YNFKEQ in the germline V gene. The CDR3 loop is CASRARHRVSANYGYTF. The CDR3, as DNA: TGTGCCAGCCGGGCCCGCCACAGAGTCTCAGCTAACTATGGCTACACCTTC.

V gene TRBV6-1 combines with J gene TRBJ2-7, with a weak D call TRBD2 (6 bases). Trimming cost V 1 base and J 3 bases, with 10 bases left between them. There are 14 residues in the CDR3. In germline, CDR1 is MNHNS, CDR2 SASEGT. In DNA, the CDR3 is TGTGCCAGCAGTGAAGGGCGGGACCGCTACGAGCAGTACTTC. The encoded protein is CASSEGRDRYEQYF.

V usage is TRBV7-2 and J usage is TRBJ1-1; D gene unclear. This CDR3 has 15 amino acids. Germline CDR1 and CDR2: SGHTA and FQGNSA. V was cut by 3 bases and J by 3 bases, with 14 bases left in between. CDR3 DNA sequence: TGTGCCAGCAGCTTTAGAGTGGGTGCGGACACTGAAGCTTTCTTT. It specifies CASSFRVGADTEAFF.

The chain employs TRBV19 and TRBJ2-7, with no clear D. V was cut by 4 bases and J by 2 bases, with 6 bases left in between. The CDR3 runs 12 residues. CDR1 is LNHDA, CDR2 SQIVND, per germline (reference sequence). DNA of the CDR3: TGTGCCAGTAGTACTGATACCTACGAGCAGTACTTC. Its translation: CASSTDTYEQYF.

The chain uses TRBV6-6 and TRBJ1-3; D remains ambiguous. V was cut by 4 bases and J by 3 bases, with 7 bases left in between. The length of the CDR3 is 13 residues. The germline V gene has CDR1 MNHNY and CDR2 SVGAGI (reference sequence). The DNA of the CDR3 is TGTGCCAGCAGTTCCCCGAATGGAAACACCATATATTTT. Translating it yields CASSSPNGNTIYF.

V usage is TRBV6-5 and J usage is TRBJ2-7; possible D gene TRBD2, 6 bases. The germline V and J ends were trimmed by 2 bases and 5 bases, with 16 bases remaining between them. The germline V gene has CDR1 MNHEY and CDR2 SVGAGI. The CDR3 has 15 amino acids. The chain's CDR3 is CASSYGGKSGDEQYF. The CDR3 coding sequence is TGTGCCAGCAGTTACGGGGGGAAGTCGGGGGACGAGCAGTACTTC.

The chain has TRBV2 and TRBJ1-4; TRBD1 agrees at 8 bases. Trimming at V came to 5 bases and at J to 4 bases, leaving 3 bases not matched to a gene. The CDR3 runs 14 residues. Germline V gene lookup returns CDR1 SNHLY and CDR2 FYNNEI. The CDR3 sequence is CASSRTGFNEKLFF. The CDR3 bases are TGTGCCAGCAGTCGGACAGGGTTTAATGAAAAACTGTTTTTT.

V usage is TRBV2 and J usage is TRBJ2-7; D possibly corresponds to TRBD1 (6 bases). The CDR3 is 13 residues long. Germline V CDR1 and CDR2: SNHLY, FYNNEI. V was clipped by 4 bases and J by 6 bases, with 13 bases between them. CDR3 loop: CASSVRTVGEQYF. In DNA, the CDR3 is TGTGCCAGCAGTGTTCGGACAGTGGGCGAGCAGTACTTC.

The CDR3 DNA reads TGTGCCAGCAGAGGGACAGGGCGAGAGACCCAGTACTTC. Translating it yields CASRGTGRETQYF. The chain uses TRBV6-5 and TRBJ2-5; the match to TRBD1 covers 9 bases. The CDR3 has 13 residues. Trimming at V came to 6 bases and at J to 4 bases, leaving 3 bases not matched to a gene. Looked up from germline, CDR1 is MNHEY and CDR2 is SVGAGI.

This rearrangement joins TRBV4-3 to TRBJ2-5; 11 bases are a match to TRBD2. V lost 2 bases and J lost 4; bases outside the gene matches: 6. Germline V gene sequence: CDR1 LGHNA, CDR2 YSLEER. The length of the CDR3 is 16 residues. The CDR3 nucleotides are TGCGCCAGCAGCCAAAGGGGGCTAGCGGGAGGAGAGACCCAGTACTTC. Protein sequence: CASSQRGLAGGETQYF.

The sample holds many counts of this clone. The chain carries TRBV15 and TRBJ2-1; 8 bases are shared with TRBD2. Trimming cost V 1 base and J 3 bases; bases outside gene matches: 8. From germline, CDR1 is LNHNV and CDR2 YYDKDF (reference sequence). The CDR3 sequence is 17 residues long. The CDR3 DNA reads TGTGCCACCAGCAGAGTAATAGCGGGGCTCCACTACAATGAGCAGTTCTTC. Translating it yields CATSRVIAGLHYNEQFF. Full variable domain (outside the CDR3, taken from reference TRBV15 and TRBJ2-1): DAMVIQNPRYQVTQFGKPVTLSCSQTLNHNVMYWYQQKSSQAPKLLFHYYDKDFNNEADTPDNFQSRRPNTSFCFLDIRSPGLGDTAMYLCATSRVIAGLHYNEQFFGPGTRLTVL.

Written as DNA, the CDR3 is TGTGCCAGCACCACTGCCCTAACCAATGAGCAGTTCTTC. Protein sequence: CASTTALTNEQFF. This chain links TRBV28 with TRBJ2-1; no reliable D call. V was pared by 7 bases and J by 6 bases, with 13 bases between. There are 13 residues in the CDR3. The V gene's germline CDR1 is MDHEN and CDR2 SYDVKM.

The rearrangement uses TRBV28 and TRBJ1-5, with D unresolved. Trimming removed 11 bases from V and 3 bases from J, with 11 bases in between. Germline V CDR1 and CDR2: MDHEN, SYDVKM. The CDR3 sequence is 12 residues long. Written as DNA, the CDR3 is TGTGCCGTCCGGGTTAACAATCAGCCCCAGCATTTT. It yields the protein CAVRVNNQPQHF.

For this clone: Germline is not matched at one junction end, which may reflect a read error. The genes are TRBV5-4 and TRBJ1-6; D remains unclear. The germline V gene encodes CDR1 SGHNT and CDR2 YYREEE (reference sequence). There are 14 residues in the CDR3. In DNA form, the CDR3 reads TGCGCCAGCAGCCAAGATCTGGAGGGTTCACCCCTCCACTTT. Translation gives CASSQDLEGSPLHF.

The chain combines TRBV4-3 with TRBJ1-3; TRBD1 might be the D (6 bases). Between the trimmed V and J ends, which lost 4 bases and 7 bases, there was a span of 17 bases. The CDR3 covers 15 residues. CDR1 and CDR2 from the germline V gene are LGHNA and YSLEER. CDR3 loop: CASSRQASSVNTIYF. As DNA, the CDR3 is TGCGCCAGCAGCCGACAGGCGTCCTCTGTGAACACCATATATTTT.

This clone was observed a few times. This sequence joins TRBV7-3 and TRBJ2-7; tentatively, D is TRBD2 (7 bases). The length of the CDR3 is 15 residues. Germline CDR1 reads SGHTA; CDR2 reads FQGTGA. The V end lost 4 bases, the J end lost 6 bases, and 19 bases lay between the germline ends. The CDR3, as DNA: TGTGCCAGCAGCTCGGGGAGCGGGATCAGGGGCGAGCAGTACTTC. Amino acids: CASSSGSGIRGEQYF.

The chain recombines TRBV5-1 with TRBJ1-1; no definite D call. Germline loops: CDR1 SGHRS, CDR2 YFSETQ. This CDR3 has 15 amino acids. Trimming removed 4 bases at V and 4 bases at J, with 17 bases between. Written as DNA, the CDR3 is TGCGCCAGCAGCAGCGACCGGGGAGCTGGCACTGAAGCTTTCTTT. This encodes CASSSDRGAGTEAFF.

The chain links TRBV27 to TRBJ1-3; 8 bases match TRBD1. Germline CDR1 MNHEY, CDR2 SMNVEV (reference sequence). This CDR3 has 15 amino acids. The V and J ends lost 6 bases and 2 bases, in that order; junction bases with no gene match: 6. In nucleotides, the CDR3 is TGTGCCAGCAGCCCCTCAGGGGGCCCTGGAAACACCATATATTTT. It specifies CASSPSGGPGNTIYF.

The J gene is TRBJ2-5, the V gene TRBV27; no firm D call. With 3 bases removed from V and 2 bases from J, the gap between germline ends came to 7 bases. The germline V gene has CDR1 MNHEY and CDR2 SMNVEV (reference sequence). The CDR3 is 13 amino acids. CDR3 nucleotides: TGTGCCAGCAGTTTTATTGGACAAGAGACCCAGTACTTC. Residues: CASSFIGQETQYF.

A note on this clone: Other DNA sequences within the sample encode an identical CDR3. This chain uses TRBV7-9 with TRBJ1-5; D is possibly TRBD1 (5 bases). The CDR3 runs to 13 residues. The V gene lost 5 bases and the J gene lost 7 bases, with 12 bases spanning the gap. CDR1 and CDR2 from the germline V gene are SEHNR and FQNEAQ (reference sequence). The CDR3 protein is CASSPEGRQPQHF. Here the CDR3 DNA reads TGTGCCAGCAGCCCCGAGGGGAGACAGCCCCAGCATTTT.

J is TRBJ2-5 and V is TRBV19; D is ambiguous. With 8 bases removed from V and 5 bases from J, the gap between germline ends came to 6 bases. In germline, CDR1 is LNHDA, CDR2 SQIVND (reference sequence). The CDR3 totals 10 residues. The CDR3 DNA reads TGTGCCAGTGGAGCGGAGACCCAGTACTTC. The encoded protein is CASGAETQYF. The complete variable domain, with remaining parts taken from reference TRBV19 and TRBJ2-5, reads DGGITQSPKYLFRKEGQNVTLSCEQNLNHDAMYWYRQDPGQGLRLIYYSQIVNDFQKGDIAEGYSVSREKKESFPLTVTSAQKNPTAFYLCASGAETQYFGPGTRLLVL.

This clone has just a few counts. The chain links TRBV5-4 to TRBJ1-3, with D possibly being TRBD1 (5 bases). V lost 4 bases and J 3 bases, leaving 8 bases between the germline ends. The CDR3 has 13 residues. Germline CDR1 SGHNT, CDR2 YYREEE (reference sequence). In nucleotides, the CDR3 is TGTGCCAGCAGCCCCCAGGGTGGAAACACCATATATTTT. Residues: CASSPQGGNTIYF. The complete variable domain, with remaining parts taken from reference TRBV5-4 and TRBJ1-3, reads ETGVTQSPTHLIKTRGQQVTLRCSSQSGHNTVSWYQQALGQGPQFIFQYYREEENGRGNFPPRFSGLQFPNYSSELNVNALELDDSALYLCASSPQGGNTIYFGEGSWLTVV.